Listed below are T cell receptor beta chains from one sample, sequenced in a study of OX40 agonist ivuxolimab in advanced cancers. Repertoires were generated with immunoSEQ multiplex PCR, while TCRdb's copy carries only in-frame clones and drops some. Of tens of thousands of clones in the sample, over 60% are singletons; the top ten hold about 2.7%. Sequenced here: CD4+ or CD8+ T cells sorted from blood, sampled in a trial of the OX40 agonist ivuxolimab. The receptors shown here come from an adult with an advanced solid tumor such as melanoma, head and neck, liver or kidney cancer. Each CDR3 is given without its conserved first and last residue. Each record gives: J gene, D gene, V gene, CDR3 protein. D genes are given only for firm matches.

>TRBJ1-5|.|TRBV2
ASTFRGGSNQPQH
>TRBJ1-2|.|TRBV9
ASSSRLGGYGYT
>TRBJ2-1|.|TRBV18
ASSAGTRTNEQF
>TRBJ2-2|.|TRBV19
ASSLVRNTGELF
>TRBJ2-3|TRBD2|TRBV29-1
SVEGAGAQY
>TRBJ2-3|.|TRBV7-2
ASSRLVRDTQY
>TRBJ1-3|.|TRBV12-5
ASGLTGGGNTIY
>TRBJ1-2|TRBD1|TRBV6-1
ASEGAGYT
>TRBJ2-7|TRBD2|TRBV11-2
ASSLGGLGTRMFEQY
>TRBJ2-7|.|TRBV7-3
ASSGTGYEQY
>TRBJ2-1|.|TRBV19
ASSLQGSYNEQF
>TRBJ2-1|.|TRBV7-8
ASSLVDGSVEQF
>TRBJ2-5|.|TRBV15
ATSRDWQMIETQY
>TRBJ2-1|.|TRBV9
ASSVEVYSYNEQF
>TRBJ2-2|.|TRBV6-1
AGSEPGHNTGELF
>TRBJ1-2|.|TRBV28
ASTATDYGYT
>TRBJ2-7|.|TRBV11-1
ASSLGPAGEQY
>TRBJ1-6|.|TRBV7-8
ASSSGGFYNSPLH
>TRBJ2-5|.|TRBV5-4
ASSLGQRVGTQY
>TRBJ2-1|TRBD2|TRBV7-8
ASSLREQGEQF
>TRBJ2-7|TRBD2|TRBV2
ASRMKGGDEQY
>TRBJ1-1|.|TRBV6-5
ASSQNRDTEAF
>TRBJ2-1|TRBD2|TRBV5-1
ASRPPGLAAGFSYNEQF
>TRBJ1-2|.|TRBV7-8
AIPGYT
>TRBJ2-5|.|TRBV6-5
ASSYSGPLETQY
>TRBJ2-1|.|TRBV15
ATSRDPGYEQF
>TRBJ2-1|TRBD2|TRBV19
ASFGTSGTSSYNEQF
>TRBJ1-5|.|TRBV27
ASSTYSDQPQH
>TRBJ2-5|.|TRBV23-1
ASSRDFSFLETQY
>TRBJ2-1|TRBD2|TRBV9
ASSVDLAGVNEQF
>TRBJ2-3|.|TRBV7-2
ASSLSAWKGADTQY
>TRBJ1-2|.|TRBV28
ASTPSIGGLSGYT
>TRBJ2-1|.|TRBV5-1
ASSLGRGADEQF
>TRBJ2-7|TRBD1|TRBV2
ANSATGGGSYEQY
>TRBJ1-2|TRBD1|TRBV27
ASSSGTVYGYT
>TRBJ2-5|TRBD1|TRBV10-3
AIREGTGGMETQY
>TRBJ2-2|.|TRBV29-1
SVAVGGAGTGELF
>TRBJ1-2|.|TRBV28
ASRYERHYGYT
>TRBJ1-1|TRBD1|TRBV7-9
ASSSGQGNTEAF
>TRBJ2-1|TRBD2|TRBV19
ASSIEGTSGRAGEQF
>TRBJ2-3|.|TRBV7-4
ASSKIFSTDTQY
>TRBJ2-7|.|TRBV19
ASSLTSSYEQY
>TRBJ2-7|TRBD1|TRBV29-1
SVWGVGTGDSREQY
>TRBJ2-2|TRBD2|TRBV28
ASSRYSSGRLAGELF
>TRBJ2-7|.|TRBV6-5
ASSYSMNRPYEQY
>TRBJ1-5|.|TRBV28
ASSLLKRYSNQPQH
>TRBJ1-2|.|TRBV5-6
ASSLVQGYGYT
>TRBJ1-2|.|TRBV19
ASSSGGTLYGYT
>TRBJ2-1|.|TRBV4-1
ASSQDTFGANYNEQF
>TRBJ2-5|.|TRBV7-9
ASSNGVGARGETQY